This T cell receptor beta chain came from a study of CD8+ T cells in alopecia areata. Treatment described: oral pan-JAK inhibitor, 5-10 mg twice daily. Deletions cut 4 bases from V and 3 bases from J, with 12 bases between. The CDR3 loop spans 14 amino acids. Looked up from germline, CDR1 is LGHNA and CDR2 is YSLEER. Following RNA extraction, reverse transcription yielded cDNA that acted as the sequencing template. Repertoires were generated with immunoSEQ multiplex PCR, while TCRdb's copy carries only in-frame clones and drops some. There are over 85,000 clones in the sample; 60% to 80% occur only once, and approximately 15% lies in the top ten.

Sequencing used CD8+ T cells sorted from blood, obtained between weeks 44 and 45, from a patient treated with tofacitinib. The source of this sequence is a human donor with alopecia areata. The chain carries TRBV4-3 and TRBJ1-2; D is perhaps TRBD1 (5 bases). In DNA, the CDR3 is TGCGCCAGCAGCCCAGGGAAAGAGGACTATGGCTACACCTTC. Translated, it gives CASSPGKEDYGYTF.